This paragraph covers one T cell receptor (beta chain) sequence. Its antigen is as yet unknown. The data stem from a study of somatic mutations in cytotoxic T cells in rheumatoid arthritis. Study outcomes and limitations: There were about an eighth of the roughly 60 patients in whom the largest CD8+ clone exceeded 20% of CD8+ cells. Significant differences in CD8+ T-cell clonality were not found between rheumatoid arthritis patients and healthy controls (age-matched).

The CDR3 spans 15 residues. V lost 1 base, J lost 2 bases, and 11 bases lay in between. CDR1 is SGHAT, CDR2 FQNNGV, per germline. Here immunoSEQ multiplex PCR was the method, and the copy in TCRdb shows in-frame clones only, minus some. The sample has approximately 21,000 clones, 80% to 90% seen once. The V gene is TRBV11-2, the J gene TRBJ2-5; D is undetermined. The specimen was CD8+ T cells sorted from blood. This receptor was identified in an adult with rheumatoid arthritis. CDR3 loop: CASSLVRAVQETQYF. CDR3 sequence (DNA): TGTGCCAGCAGCTTAGTCCGGGCAGTACAAGAGACCCAGTACTTC.